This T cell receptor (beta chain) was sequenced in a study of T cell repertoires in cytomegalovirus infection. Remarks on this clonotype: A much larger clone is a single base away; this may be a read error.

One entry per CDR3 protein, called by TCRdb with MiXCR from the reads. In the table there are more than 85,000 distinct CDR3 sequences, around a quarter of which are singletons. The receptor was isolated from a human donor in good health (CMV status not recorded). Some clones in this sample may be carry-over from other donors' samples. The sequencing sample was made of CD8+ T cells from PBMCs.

CDR3 amino acids: CTSIDHNEQFF. CDR3 coding DNA: TGCACCAGCATAGACCACAATGAGCAGTTCTTC. The V gene is TRBV5-1, the J gene TRBJ2-1; D uncertain. The germline V gene has CDR1 SGHRS and CDR2 YFSETQ. The CDR3 is 11 residues long.